This TCR beta chain comes out of a study of OX40 agonist ivuxolimab in advanced cancers. Study as a whole: Patients received ivuxolimab, an agonistic anti-OX40 (CD134) antibody. All patients had ivuxolimab intravenously every 2 weeks at 0.01 to 10 mg/kg. Cohort: roughly 80% men, mean age around 55, aged roughly 23 to 79.

It was autoimmune disease history or systemic immunosuppression that excluded patients. Unmatched junction bases numbered 0, after V lost 3 bases and J lost 3 bases. The germline V gene has CDR1 SGDLS and CDR2 YYNGEE. There are 12 residues in the CDR3. This table comes from immunoSEQ multiplex PCR, and its TCRdb copy is limited to in-frame clones, with some not included. The sample carries about 19,000 clones, about four fifths recorded once. The sequencing used CD4+ or CD8+ T cells sorted from blood, collected in a trial of the OX40 agonist ivuxolimab. The gene calls are TRBV9 and TRBJ2-7; TRBD1 matches at 7 bases. The clonotype originates from an adult with an advanced solid tumor such as melanoma, head and neck, liver or kidney cancer. This CDR3 reads CASSGDSYEQYF. DNA of the CDR3: TGTGCCAGCAGCGGGGACAGCTACGAGCAGTACTTC.